Shown below are 18 T cell receptor beta chains from a single sample sequenced in a study of blood T cells in healthy people across ages. With a J-beta primer mix and a sample-barcoded 5' primer, a second PCR ran about 6 to 11 cycles. TCRdb reanalysed the 5' RACE reads using MiXCR and keeps one entry per CDR3 protein. The profile shows about 1,600,000 distinct CDR3 sequences, roughly 45% of them singletons. The sequenced material came from blood. These receptors came from a woman younger than 35 in good health.

This clonotype came up a few times. The chain couples TRBV12-3 or TRBV12-4 to TRBJ1-1, with TRBD1 matching 8 bases. There are 14 residues in the CDR3. V shed 6 bases, J shed 4 bases, and the junction held 7 bases outside the gene matches. The CDR3 loop reads CASSDRQGPTEAFF. The CDR3 DNA reads TGTGCCAGCAGCGACCGACAGGGGCCCACTGAAGCTTTCTTT.

On this clonotype itself: This may arise from a read error, as a much more abundant clone is one base away. This chain joins TRBV9 and TRBJ2-4; the D gene is possibly TRBD2 (5 bases). Trimming cost V 4 bases and J 6 bases, with 8 bases left between them. CDR3 length equals 12 residues. Germline V gene data show CDR1 as SGDLS and CDR2 as YYNGEE. The CDR3 DNA sequence: TGTGCCAGCAGCCCACGGGGAAACATTCAGTACTTC. Translated, it gives CASSPRGNIQYF.

This clonotype was recorded a few times. This chain joins TRBV25-1 and TRBJ2-1; no clear D. Germline lookup yields CDR1 MGHDK and CDR2 SYGVNS. V was pared by 3 bases and J by 4 bases, with 7 bases between. The CDR3 is 13 residues long. This chain's CDR3 is CASSDQNYNEQFF. In DNA, the CDR3 is TGTGCCAGCAGTGATCAGAATTACAATGAGCAGTTCTTC.

The gene calls are TRBV27 and TRBJ2-2, with TRBD2 matching over 10 bases. Per the germline V gene, CDR1 is MNHEY and CDR2 is SMNVEV (reference sequence). The CDR3 runs 16 residues. V lost 10 bases to trimming and J lost 4 bases; unmatched junction nucleotides: 12. The CDR3 loop reads CATQMTSGFGTGELFF. The CDR3 bases are TGTGCCACCCAAATGACTAGCGGGTTTGGCACCGGGGAGCTGTTTTTT.

In its sample, this clonotype was seen once. The CDR3 nucleotides read TGTGCCAGCAGTAAACAGGGGCAAATCAATCAGCCCCAGCATTTT. This codes for CASSKQGQINQPQHF. The chain employs TRBV12-3 or TRBV12-4 and TRBJ1-5; 7 bases agree with TRBD1. J was trimmed by 3 bases and V by 5 bases; bases with no gene match: 7. This CDR3 contains 15 residues.

Many counts were recorded for this clonotype. The CDR3 spells CASSPQGGPSYEQYF. The CDR3 nucleotides are TGTGCCAGCAGCCCACAGGGTGGACCCTCCTACGAGCAGTACTTC. V is TRBV7-8 and J is TRBJ2-7; tentatively, D is TRBD1 (6 bases). The germline V gene has CDR1 SGHVS and CDR2 FQNEAQ. The CDR3 covers 15 residues. Trimming shortened V by 5 bases and J by 0 bases, and 14 bases separated the two germline ends.

In regard to this clonotype: The germline gene is not matched at one end of the junction; a read error may be the cause. The CDR3 region is CASGHRDFYNEQFF. The CDR3 nucleotides are TGTGCCAGCGGCCATAGGGACTTCTACAATGAGCAGTTCTTC. The rearrangement joins TRBV3-1 to TRBJ2-1, with a tentative D call TRBD2 (6 bases). CDR1 is LGHDT, CDR2 YNNKEL, per germline (reference sequence). The length of the CDR3 is 14 residues.

J is TRBJ2-1 and V is TRBV20-1; TRBD2 agrees at 7 bases. The end of the DNA aligns better with TRBJ2-7, so the J call may be wrong. CDR1 is DFQATT and CDR2 is SNEGSKA in the germline V gene (reference sequence). This CDR3 contains 17 residues. The chain's CDR3 is CSASPQALALSYNEQYF. The CDR3 coding sequence is TGCAGTGCCAGTCCACAGGCACTAGCGCTTTCCTACAATGAGCAGTACTTC.

The V gene is TRBV3-1, the J gene TRBJ2-5; a possible D gene is TRBD2 (6 bases). Germline CDR1 reads LGHDT; CDR2 reads YNNKEL (reference sequence). V lost 4 bases to trimming and J lost 11 bases, with 32 bases between them. This CDR3 has 18 residues. The CDR3 DNA reads as TGTGCCAGCAGCCGCCGAGGAGCGGGCCAGGGCCAAAACAATGAGCAGTACTTC. Translation gives CASSRRGAGQGQNNEQYF.

The table lists this clonotype with a count of one. The chain has TRBV10-3 and TRBJ1-2; D gene unclear. CDR1 is ENHRY and CDR2 is SYGVKD in the germline V gene. CDR3 length: 13 amino acids. V lost 4 bases and J lost 0, with 6 bases in between. CDR3 protein: CAISATTNYGYTF. The CDR3 region has the DNA TGTGCCATCAGTGCTACAACTAACTATGGCTACACCTTC.

V and J are TRBV10-3 and TRBJ2-1, with D maybe TRBD1 (5 bases). CDR1 ENHRY and CDR2 SYGVKD come from the germline V gene. Trimming cost V 5 bases and J 10 bases, with 12 bases left between them. The CDR3 is 12 residues long. The CDR3 spells CAISQQGYEQFF. CDR3 DNA: TGTGCCATCAGTCAGCAGGGCTACGAGCAGTTCTTC.

The rearrangement joins TRBV29-1 to TRBJ1-2, with no clear D. The CDR3 is 13 amino acids. V gave up 5 bases and J gave up 3 bases, with 13 bases separating them. Germline CDR1 SQVTM, CDR2 ANQGSEA. CDR3 nucleotide sequence: TGCAGCGTTTACCCGTCGAGGGACTATGGCTACACCTTC. It encodes CSVYPSRDYGYTF.

This clonotype occurred a few times. The chain has TRBV29-1 and TRBJ2-1, with D maybe TRBD2 (6 bases). Germline V gene data show CDR1 as SQVTM and CDR2 as ANQGSEA. V dropped 6 bases and J dropped 9 bases, with 9 bases sitting between them. The CDR3 spans 10 residues. The CDR3 region is CSVERVEQFF. The CDR3 DNA sequence: TGCAGCGTAGAGCGGGTTGAGCAGTTCTTC.

In this sample, this clonotype turned up a few times. The chain has TRBV5-1 and TRBJ2-7, with D possibly being TRBD1 (5 bases). V lost 6 bases and J 4 bases, leaving 14 bases between the germline ends. This CDR3 is built from 13 residues. Germline V lookup: CDR1 SGHRS, CDR2 YFSETQ. Here the CDR3 reads CASKTWGRYEQYF. The DNA for the CDR3 is TGCGCCAGCAAGACTTGGGGCCGGTACGAGCAGTACTTC.

This chain connects TRBV4-1 to TRBJ2-2, with D unresolved. CDR3 length: 12 residues. Germline values: CDR1 MGHRA, CDR2 YSYEKL. V dropped 0 bases and J dropped 7 bases, with 3 bases sitting between them. The CDR3 region has the DNA TGCGCCAGCAGCCAAGAAAACGGGGAGCTGTTTTTT. This sequence encodes CASSQENGELFF.

The sample holds one count of this clonotype. The chain employs TRBV20-1 and TRBJ2-1; D assignment may be TRBD1 or TRBD2 (5 bases each). Germline V gene data show CDR1 as DFQATT and CDR2 as SNEGSKA (reference sequence). There are 13 residues in the CDR3. The CDR3 loop reads CGVGTTKTNEQFF. The CDR3, as DNA: TGCGGTGTCGGGACGACCAAAACCAATGAGCAGTTCTTC.

The genes are TRBV6-6 and TRBJ2-2, with 7 bases lining up with TRBD2. Looked up from germline, CDR1 is MNHNY and CDR2 is SVGAGI (reference sequence). This CDR3 comprises 15 residues. Unmatched junction bases numbered 7, after V lost 2 bases and J lost 7 bases. The CDR3 loop reads CASSYPLGEGGELFF. The CDR3 DNA reads TGTGCCAGCAGTTACCCCTTAGGGGAGGGCGGGGAGCTGTTTTTT.

The V and J genes are TRBV14 and TRBJ2-2, with TRBD2 identical over 15 bases. V trimming: 4 bases; J trimming: 7 bases; junction bases outside the gene matches: 4. The CDR3 spans 16 residues. The germline gives CDR1 SGHDN, CDR2 FVKESK. CDR3 in DNA: TGTGCCAGCAGCCCCCGGACTAGCGGGAGGGGCGGGGAGCTGTTTTTT. It is translated as CASSPRTSGRGGELFF.